Listed below are T cell receptor beta chains from one sample, sequenced in a study of Ad26.COV2.S vaccination and SARS-CoV-2 variants. Only in-frame clones appear in the TCRdb table, and some are missing; sequencing was by immunoSEQ multiplex PCR. This table holds about 440,000 clones, about 92% found once. Source: peripheral blood, taken in a trial of Ad26.COV2.S vaccine versus placebo. These receptors were collected from a person between 18 and 65 years old who received the Ad26.COV2.S COVID-19 vaccine or a placebo. CDR3s include the opening cysteine and the closing phenylalanine or tryptophan. A D gene is named only where the DNA matches it firmly. Clone size is stated in some rows and not others, as once, few, many or a class when expanded.

len | j_gene | v_gene | d_gene | abundance | CDR3nt | CDR3aa
15 | TRBJ2-5 | TRBV7-3 | TRBD1 | - | TGTGCCAGCAGCCCCCAGGGGACAGTCCAAGAGACCCAGTACTTC | CASSPQGTVQETQYF
14 | TRBJ2-6 | TRBV27 | - | - | TGTGCCAGCACTCAGTACTCTGGGGCCAACGTCCTGACTTTC | CASTQYSGANVLTF
17 | TRBJ1-1 | TRBV4-1 | TRBD1 | - | TGCGCCAGCAGAAGAGTGGGGACAGGGCTGGTGGACACTGAAGCTTTCTTT | CASRRVGTGLVDTEAFF
16 | TRBJ2-3 | TRBV7-6 | - | - | TGTGCCAGCAGCTTAGTGGGCGGACAGTACACAGATACGCAGTATTTT | CASSLVGGQYTDTQYF
13 | TRBJ2-7 | TRBV6-5 | TRBD1 | - | TGTGCCAGCAGTCCGGGACAGGGTTGGGAGCAGTACTTC | CASSPGQGWEQYF
16 | TRBJ2-4 | TRBV5-6 | - | - | TGTGCCAGCAGCTTAAGGAACAGCCTAGCCAAAAACATTCAGTACTTC | CASSLRNSLAKNIQYF
13 | TRBJ1-2 | TRBV28 | - | - | TGTGCCAGCAGTAACCAGGGGAACTATGGCTACACCTTC | CASSNQGNYGYTF
15 | TRBJ2-2 | TRBV19 | - | - | TGTGCCAGTAGAGGGGGGACACCCAACACCGGGGAGCTGTTTTTT | CASRGGTPNTGELFF
13 | TRBJ1-1 | TRBV7-9 | TRBD1 | - | TGTGCCAGCAGCTTGTGGGACAGGGAATCCGCTTTCTTT | CASSLWDRESAFF
13 | TRBJ1-5 | TRBV27 | - | - | TGTGCCAGCAGTGGGGTGAGCAATCAGCCCCAGCATTTT | CASSGVSNQPQHF
13 | TRBJ2-1 | TRBV29-1 | TRBD2 | - | TGCAGCGCCCCCGGGGGAGGGTTTGGTGAGCAGTTCTTC | CSAPGGGFGEQFF
15 | TRBJ1-4 | TRBV4-1 | TRBD1 | - | TGCGCCAGCAGCCAAGATGGGACAGGGATTGGGAAACTGTTTTTT | CASSQDGTGIGKLFF
17 | TRBJ1-6 | TRBV13 | TRBD1 | once | TGTGCCAGCAGCTTGACCTCCGGGACAGGAGCCCATTCACCCCTCCACTTT | CASSLTSGTGAHSPLHF
15 | TRBJ2-1 | TRBV7-2 | TRBD1 | - | TGTGCCAGCAGCTTAGGGACAGGGGCCGCGAGGAGGCAGTTCTTC | CASSLGTGAARRQFF
17 | TRBJ1-6 | TRBV5-4 | - | - | TGTGCCAGCAGCTTTTGGGGTCCCGGCTCCTATAATTCACCCCTCCACTTT | CASSFWGPGSYNSPLHF
13 | TRBJ2-7 | TRBV6-5 | - | - | TGTGCCAGCAGCCGCACAGGGAGCTACGAGCAGTACTTC | CASSRTGSYEQYF
14 | TRBJ1-5 | TRBV7-9 | - | - | TGTGCCAGCAGCTCGCAGACGGGTGGGAAGCCCCAGCATTTT | CASSSQTGGKPQHF
15 | TRBJ2-7 | TRBV7-6 | TRBD2 | - | TGTGCCAGCAGCTTAGTTGTGGGGGGGTCCTACGAGCAGTACTTC | CASSLVVGGSYEQYF
13 | TRBJ2-1 | TRBV28 | - | - | TGTGCCAGCAGGTCGACTGGGCGAAATGAGCAGTTCTTC | CASRSTGRNEQFF
14 | TRBJ2-1 | TRBV29-1 | TRBD2 | - | TGCAGCGCCTTAGGACTAGCGGGAGTCAATGAGCAGTTCTTC | CSALGLAGVNEQFF
16 | TRBJ2-2 | TRBV2 | TRBD1 | - | TGTGCCAGCAGTGTAGGGGACAGGGTGAACACCGGGGAGCTGTTTTTT | CASSVGDRVNTGELFF
16 | TRBJ2-2 | TRBV7-2 | - | - | TGTGCCAGCAGCTTAGCTATCCTGGAAGGGACCGGGGAGCTGTTTTTT | CASSLAILEGTGELFF
16 | TRBJ2-7 | TRBV2 | TRBD1 | - | TGTGCCACCGCACCCCGACAGGGGGCGCATACCTACGAGCAGTACTTC | CATAPRQGAHTYEQYF
17 | TRBJ2-7 | TRBV7-2 | TRBD1 | - | TGTGCCAGCAGCTTAAATACAGGGGGCATCCGGTCCTACGAGCAGTACTTC | CASSLNTGGIRSYEQYF
16 | TRBJ2-6 | TRBV29-1 | TRBD1 | - | TGCAGCGTTCCGGGACAGGGGAGATCTGGGGCCAACGTCCTGACTTTC | CSVPGQGRSGANVLTF
15 | TRBJ2-7 | TRBV27 | TRBD2 | - | TGTGCCAGCAGGCCATTAGCGGGGGGTACCTACGAGCAGTACTTC | CASRPLAGGTYEQYF
14 | TRBJ2-7 | TRBV28 | - | - | TGTGCCAGCAATTCCAGGGGTATGGGCTACGAGCAGTACTTC | CASNSRGMGYEQYF
18 | TRBJ2-3 | TRBV3-1/TRBV3-2 | - | - | TGTGCCAGCAGCCCTCCTGATATCTTAGCGGCTGGCACAGATACGCAGTATTTT | CASSPPDILAAGTDTQYF
13 | TRBJ2-1 | TRBV7-3 | - | few | TGTGCCAGCAAGGAAGCTGGGGGCAATGAGCAGTTCTTC | CASKEAGGNEQFF
12 | TRBJ2-7 | TRBV4-3 | - | - | TGCGCCAGCAGCCAAGATCGGTACGAGCAGTACTTC | CASSQDRYEQYF
15 | TRBJ1-1 | TRBV5-8 | TRBD1 | - | TGTGCCAGCAGCTCGGGACAGCCGATGAACACTGAAGCTTTCTTT | CASSSGQPMNTEAFF
18 | TRBJ2-4 | TRBV11-2 | TRBD2 | - | TGTGCCAGCAGCTTAGGCCGACTAGCGGGGGGAGCCAAAAACATTCAGTACTTC | CASSLGRLAGGAKNIQYF
13 | TRBJ2-7 | TRBV15 | - | - | TGTGCCACCAGCAGAGATGGGGGCTACGAGCAGTACTTC | CATSRDGGYEQYF
17 | TRBJ1-5 | TRBV4-2 | TRBD1 | - | TGTGCCAGCAGCCAGGGCCACGAACAGGGGTCTGGTCAGCCCCAGCATTTT | CASSQGHEQGSGQPQHF
15 | TRBJ1-6 | TRBV9 | - | - | TGTGCCAGCAGCCCGGCAGTACAGGGTAATTCACCCCTCCACTTT | CASSPAVQGNSPLHF
16 | TRBJ2-2 | TRBV19 | TRBD1 | - | TGTGCCAGTAGTATGTGGGGACAGGGGGCCACCGGGGAGCTGTTTTTT | CASSMWGQGATGELFF
16 | TRBJ2-3 | TRBV11-3 | TRBD2 | - | TGTGCCAGCAGCTTAAAAACGGGAGGGCGAACAGATACGCAGTATTTT | CASSLKTGGRTDTQYF
15 | TRBJ2-1 | TRBV11-3 | - | - | TGTGCCAGCAGCTTAACGGCAGGGCGGTACAATGAGCAGTTCTTC | CASSLTAGRYNEQFF